Below, one T cell receptor beta chain is given with its context. The germline V gene has CDR1 SNHLY and CDR2 FYNNEI. CDR3 size: 14 residues. Trimming pared 6 bases from V and 2 bases from J, leaving 14 bases between. The assay was immunoSEQ multiplex PCR, and TCRdb's table has in-frame clones only and misses some. The data contain about 110,000 clones, approximately 90% of them singletons. This specimen comes from a study of T cell changes during pregnancy in multiple sclerosis. Material: peripheral blood, obtained after pregnancy. This TCR was recovered from a female donor with multiple sclerosis, enrolled in a pregnancy study. V is TRBV2 and J is TRBJ2-7; weak D call: TRBD1 (6 bases). CDR3 amino acids: CASSPRTDTYEQYF. In DNA, the CDR3 is TGTGCCAGCAGCCCCCGGACAGACACCTACGAGCAGTACTTC.